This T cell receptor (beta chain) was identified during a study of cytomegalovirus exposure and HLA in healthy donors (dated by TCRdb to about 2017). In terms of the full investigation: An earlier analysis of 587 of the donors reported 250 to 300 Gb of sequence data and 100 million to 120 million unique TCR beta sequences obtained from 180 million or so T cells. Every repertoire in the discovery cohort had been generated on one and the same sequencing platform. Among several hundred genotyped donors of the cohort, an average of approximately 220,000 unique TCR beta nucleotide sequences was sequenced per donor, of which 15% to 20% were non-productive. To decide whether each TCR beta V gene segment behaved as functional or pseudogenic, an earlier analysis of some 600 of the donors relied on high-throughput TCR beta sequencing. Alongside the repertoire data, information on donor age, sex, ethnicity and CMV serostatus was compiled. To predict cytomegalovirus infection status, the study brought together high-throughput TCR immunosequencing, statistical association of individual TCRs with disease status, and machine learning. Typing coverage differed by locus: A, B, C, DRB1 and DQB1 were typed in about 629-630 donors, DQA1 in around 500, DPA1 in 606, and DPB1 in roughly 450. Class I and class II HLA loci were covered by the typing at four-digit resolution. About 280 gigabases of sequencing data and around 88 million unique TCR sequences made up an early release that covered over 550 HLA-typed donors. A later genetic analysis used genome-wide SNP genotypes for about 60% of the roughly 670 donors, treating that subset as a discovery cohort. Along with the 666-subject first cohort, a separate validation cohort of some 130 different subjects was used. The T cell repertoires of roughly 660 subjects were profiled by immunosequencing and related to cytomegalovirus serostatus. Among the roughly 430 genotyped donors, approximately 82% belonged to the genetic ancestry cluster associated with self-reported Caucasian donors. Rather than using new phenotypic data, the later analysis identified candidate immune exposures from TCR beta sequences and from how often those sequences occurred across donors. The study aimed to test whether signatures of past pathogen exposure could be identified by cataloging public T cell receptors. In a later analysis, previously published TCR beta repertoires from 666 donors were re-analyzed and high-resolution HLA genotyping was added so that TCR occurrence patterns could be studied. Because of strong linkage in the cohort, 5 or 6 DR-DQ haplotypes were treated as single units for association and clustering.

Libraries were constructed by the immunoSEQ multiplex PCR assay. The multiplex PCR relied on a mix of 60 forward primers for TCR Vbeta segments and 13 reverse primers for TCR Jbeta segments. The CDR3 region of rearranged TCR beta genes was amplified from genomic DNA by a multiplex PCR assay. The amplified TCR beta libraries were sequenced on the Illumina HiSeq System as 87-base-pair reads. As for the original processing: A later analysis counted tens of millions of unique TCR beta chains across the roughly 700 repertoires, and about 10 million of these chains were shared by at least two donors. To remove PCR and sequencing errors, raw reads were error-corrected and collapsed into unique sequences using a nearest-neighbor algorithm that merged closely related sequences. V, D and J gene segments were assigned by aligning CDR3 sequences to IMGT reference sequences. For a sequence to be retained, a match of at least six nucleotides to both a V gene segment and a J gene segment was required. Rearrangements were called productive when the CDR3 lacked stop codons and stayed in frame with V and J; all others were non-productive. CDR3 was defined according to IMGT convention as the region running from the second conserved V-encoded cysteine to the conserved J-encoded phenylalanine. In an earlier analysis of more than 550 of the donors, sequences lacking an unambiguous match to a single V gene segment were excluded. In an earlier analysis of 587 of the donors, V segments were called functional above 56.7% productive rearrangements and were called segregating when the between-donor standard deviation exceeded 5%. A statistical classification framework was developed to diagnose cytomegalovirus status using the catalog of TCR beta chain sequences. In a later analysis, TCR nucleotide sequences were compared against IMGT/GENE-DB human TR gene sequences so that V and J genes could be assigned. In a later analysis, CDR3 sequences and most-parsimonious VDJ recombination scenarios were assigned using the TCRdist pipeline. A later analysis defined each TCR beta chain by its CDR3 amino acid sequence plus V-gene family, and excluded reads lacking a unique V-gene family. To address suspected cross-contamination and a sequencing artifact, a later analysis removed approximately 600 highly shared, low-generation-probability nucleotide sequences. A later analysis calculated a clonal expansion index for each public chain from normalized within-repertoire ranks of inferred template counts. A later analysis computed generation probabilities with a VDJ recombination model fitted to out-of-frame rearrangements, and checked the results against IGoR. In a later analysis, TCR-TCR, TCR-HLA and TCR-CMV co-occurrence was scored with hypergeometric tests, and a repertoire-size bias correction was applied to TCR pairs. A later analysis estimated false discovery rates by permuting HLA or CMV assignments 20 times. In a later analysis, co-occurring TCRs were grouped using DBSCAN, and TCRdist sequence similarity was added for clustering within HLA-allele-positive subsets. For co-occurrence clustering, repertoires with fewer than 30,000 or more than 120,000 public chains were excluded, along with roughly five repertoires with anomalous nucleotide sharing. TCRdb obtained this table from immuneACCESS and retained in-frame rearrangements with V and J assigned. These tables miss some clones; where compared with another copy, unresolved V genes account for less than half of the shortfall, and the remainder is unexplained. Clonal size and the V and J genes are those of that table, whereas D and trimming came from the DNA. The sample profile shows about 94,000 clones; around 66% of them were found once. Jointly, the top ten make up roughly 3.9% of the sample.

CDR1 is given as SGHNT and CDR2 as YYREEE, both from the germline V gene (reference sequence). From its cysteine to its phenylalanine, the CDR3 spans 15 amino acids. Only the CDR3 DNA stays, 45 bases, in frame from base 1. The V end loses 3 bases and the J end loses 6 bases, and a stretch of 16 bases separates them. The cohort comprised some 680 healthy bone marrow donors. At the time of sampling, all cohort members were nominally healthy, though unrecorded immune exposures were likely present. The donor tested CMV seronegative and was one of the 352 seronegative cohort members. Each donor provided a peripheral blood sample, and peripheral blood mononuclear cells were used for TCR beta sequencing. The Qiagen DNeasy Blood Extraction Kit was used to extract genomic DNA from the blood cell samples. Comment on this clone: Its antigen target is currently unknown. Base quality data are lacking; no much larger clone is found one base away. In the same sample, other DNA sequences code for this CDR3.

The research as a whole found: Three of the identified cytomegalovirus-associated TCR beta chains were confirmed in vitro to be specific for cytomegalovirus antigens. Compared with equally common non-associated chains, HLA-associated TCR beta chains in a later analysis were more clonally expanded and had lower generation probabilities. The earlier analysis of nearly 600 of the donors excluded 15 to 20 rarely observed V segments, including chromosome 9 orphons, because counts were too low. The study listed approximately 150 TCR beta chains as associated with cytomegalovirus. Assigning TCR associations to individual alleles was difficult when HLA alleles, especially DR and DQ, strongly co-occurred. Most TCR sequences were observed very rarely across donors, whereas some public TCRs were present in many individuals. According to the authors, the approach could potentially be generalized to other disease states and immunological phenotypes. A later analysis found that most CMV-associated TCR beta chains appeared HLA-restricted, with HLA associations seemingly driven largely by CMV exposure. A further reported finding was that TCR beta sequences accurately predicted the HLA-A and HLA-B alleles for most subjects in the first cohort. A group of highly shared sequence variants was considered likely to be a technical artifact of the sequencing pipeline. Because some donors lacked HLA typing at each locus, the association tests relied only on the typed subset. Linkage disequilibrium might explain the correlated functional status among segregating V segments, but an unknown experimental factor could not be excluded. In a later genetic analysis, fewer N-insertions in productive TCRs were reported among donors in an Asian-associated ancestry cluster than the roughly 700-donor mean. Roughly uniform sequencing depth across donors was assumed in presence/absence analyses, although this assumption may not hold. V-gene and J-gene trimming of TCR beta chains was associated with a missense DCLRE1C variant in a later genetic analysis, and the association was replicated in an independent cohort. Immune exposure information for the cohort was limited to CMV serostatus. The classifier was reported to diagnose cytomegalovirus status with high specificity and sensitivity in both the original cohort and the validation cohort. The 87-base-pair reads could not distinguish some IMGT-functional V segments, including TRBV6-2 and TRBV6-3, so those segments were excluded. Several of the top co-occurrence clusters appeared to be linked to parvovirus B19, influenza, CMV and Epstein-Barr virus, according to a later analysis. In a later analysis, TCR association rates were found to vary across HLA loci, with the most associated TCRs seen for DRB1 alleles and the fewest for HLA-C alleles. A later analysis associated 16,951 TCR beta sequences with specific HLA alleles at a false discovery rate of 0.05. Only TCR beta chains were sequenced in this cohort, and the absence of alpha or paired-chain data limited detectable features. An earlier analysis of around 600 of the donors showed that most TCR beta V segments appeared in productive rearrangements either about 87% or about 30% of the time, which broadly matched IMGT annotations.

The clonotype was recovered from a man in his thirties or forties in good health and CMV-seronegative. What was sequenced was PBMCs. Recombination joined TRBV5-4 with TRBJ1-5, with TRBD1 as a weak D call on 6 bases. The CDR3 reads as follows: CASSSGGGAGQPQHF. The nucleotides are TGTGCCAGCAGCTCGGGGGGCGGAGCGGGTCAGCCCCAGCATTTT.